This T cell receptor (beta chain) was sequenced during a study of blood T cell repertoires in COVID-19 (dated by TCRdb to 2020 to 2022). Study-level background: Samples from collaborators originated in the United States, Italy and Spain and spanned both the acute and convalescent phases of COVID-19. The repertoires were released in a freely available public database meant as a resource for research on the immune response to SARS-CoV-2. Where available, HLA class I and class II types were taken from metadata supplied by the sample provider and were not determined by assay-based typing. Subjects who had been exposed to COVID-19, were actively infected with it, or had recovered from it provided the deeply sampled blood TCRbeta repertoires that made up the dataset. Sample metadata almost always included a de-identified subject ID, COVID-19 status, age in years and sex. The samples were drawn from the first 160 participants of the ongoing ImmuneRACE study and from about 1,200 subjects provided by 6 global collaborators. The prospective study material was composed of cDNA or gDNA derived from T cells, B-cell-depleted T cells, or PBMCs.

The table lists this clone with a count of one. The antigen it recognizes is unknown. No base quality values were provided; no much bigger clone lies one nucleotide off. The paper as a whole reports these results and caveats: Clinical and demographic metadata were provided uncurated, with the amount varying by source and participant.

Enrolling through a virtual design, the prospective study's participants ranged in age from roughly 18 to 89 years and lived across about two dozen United States geographic areas. In the prospective study, participants were assigned to cohorts based on the clinical history participants reported in a screening survey and a study questionnaire. Recovered participants in ImmuneRACE Cohort 3 were defined as having two consecutive negative NP/OP PCR tests, clearance from a healthcare professional, or resolution of symptoms. In the prospective study, whole blood, serum and a nasopharyngeal or oropharyngeal swab were collected from each participant by mobile phlebotomists. Over a roughly two-month period, participants in the prospective study had the option of providing additional blood draws and questionnaires. Blood samples from the prospective study were shipped frozen or at room temperature prior to DNA extraction.

TCRbeta CDR3 regions were amplified from genomic DNA using the immunoSEQ Assay, a bias-controlled multiplex PCR. Under the source paper's analysis protocol: Within the assay, amplification of reference gene primers was used to estimate how many nucleated cells each sample contained. To quantify the absolute abundance of each unique TCRbeta CDR3 rearrangement, sequence reads were collapsed and filtered. For each sample, productive Simpson clonality was calculated by taking the square root of Simpson's diversity index across productive rearrangements. TCRdb mirrors the immuneACCESS table, restricted to in-frame sequences. Some clones are absent from its copies; in checked studies, under half trace to an unresolved V gene, and the reason for the others is unknown. The V and J calls and the clone size are those of that table, but D and trimming were determined from the DNA. Here the sample has 250,000 to 300,000 clones; 89% occur a single time. Together, the top ten hold 1.5% to 2% of the sample.

Including cysteine and phenylalanine, the CDR3 has 17 amino acids. Just CDR3 DNA is preserved here, 51 bases in frame from base 1. The germline V gene provides CDR1 LGHNT and CDR2 FRNRAP. Trimmed from V: 0 bases; trimmed from J: 9 bases; junction bases lacking a gene match: 12. The receptor's source is a woman in her thirties or forties who had recovered from COVID-19. Sequencing used PBMCs or T cells enriched from blood (not recorded which). The V and J genes are TRBV12-5 and TRBJ2-1, with 9 middle bases fitting TRBD2. The sequenced DNA: TGTGCTAGTGGTTTGGTAAAGGAGGGTAGCGGGAGCGGTGAGCAGTTCTTC. This yields the protein CASGLVKEGSGSGEQFF.